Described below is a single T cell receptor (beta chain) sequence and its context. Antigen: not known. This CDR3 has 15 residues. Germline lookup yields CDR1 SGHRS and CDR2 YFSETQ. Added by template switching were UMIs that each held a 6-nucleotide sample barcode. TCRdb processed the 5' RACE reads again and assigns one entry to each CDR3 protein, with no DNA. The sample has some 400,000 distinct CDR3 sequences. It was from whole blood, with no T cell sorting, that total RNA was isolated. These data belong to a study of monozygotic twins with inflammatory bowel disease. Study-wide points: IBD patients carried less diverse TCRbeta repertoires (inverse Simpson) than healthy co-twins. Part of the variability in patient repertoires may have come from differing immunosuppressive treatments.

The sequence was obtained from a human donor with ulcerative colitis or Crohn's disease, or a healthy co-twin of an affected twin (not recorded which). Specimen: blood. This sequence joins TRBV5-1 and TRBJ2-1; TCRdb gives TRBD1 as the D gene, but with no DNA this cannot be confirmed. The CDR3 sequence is CASRFAGGAYNEQFF.